Below, one T cell receptor (beta chain) is given with its context. This sample was taken from a study of control samples from healthy donors and cancer patients. Generated by immunoSEQ multiplex PCR, the TCRdb table keeps only in-frame clones and is missing some. The data contain 130,000 to 150,000 clones, about 95% of them singletons. Per germline, CDR1 KGHDR and CDR2 SFDVKD. This CDR3 is built from 13 residues. Trimming at V came to 9 bases and at J to 11 bases, leaving 12 bases not matched to a gene. The chain employs TRBV24-1 and TRBJ2-1; 7 nucleotides agree with TRBD1. This receptor was taken from a man in his fifties or sixties with colorectal cancer. Sequencing was performed on PBMCs. The DNA for the CDR3 is TGTGCCACCTCCGGGACAGAGTACGAAAAGCAGTTCTTC. It translates to CATSGTEYEKQFF.